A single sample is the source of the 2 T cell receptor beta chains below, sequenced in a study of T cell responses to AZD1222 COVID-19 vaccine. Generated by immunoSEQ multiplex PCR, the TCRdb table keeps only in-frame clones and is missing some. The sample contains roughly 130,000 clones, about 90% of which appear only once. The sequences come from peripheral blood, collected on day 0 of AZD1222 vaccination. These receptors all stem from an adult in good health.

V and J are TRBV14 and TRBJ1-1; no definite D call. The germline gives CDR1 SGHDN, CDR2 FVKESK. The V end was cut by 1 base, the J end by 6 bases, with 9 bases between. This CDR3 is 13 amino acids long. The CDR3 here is CASSQARLAEAFF. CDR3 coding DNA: TGTGCCAGCAGCCAAGCTCGCCTCGCTGAAGCTTTCTTT. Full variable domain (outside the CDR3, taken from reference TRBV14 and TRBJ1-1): EAGVTQFPSHSVIEKGQTVTLRCDPISGHDNLYWYRRVMGKEIKFLLHFVKESKQDESGMPNNRFLAERTGGTYSTLKVQPAELEDSGVYFCASSQARLAEAFFGQGTRLTVV.

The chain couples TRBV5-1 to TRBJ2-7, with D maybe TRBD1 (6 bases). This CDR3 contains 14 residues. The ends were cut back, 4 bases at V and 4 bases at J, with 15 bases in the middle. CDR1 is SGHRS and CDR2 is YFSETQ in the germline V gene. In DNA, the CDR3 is TGCGCCAGCAGCATGGGGGCTTGGGGGTACGAGCAGTACTTC. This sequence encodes CASSMGAWGYEQYF.